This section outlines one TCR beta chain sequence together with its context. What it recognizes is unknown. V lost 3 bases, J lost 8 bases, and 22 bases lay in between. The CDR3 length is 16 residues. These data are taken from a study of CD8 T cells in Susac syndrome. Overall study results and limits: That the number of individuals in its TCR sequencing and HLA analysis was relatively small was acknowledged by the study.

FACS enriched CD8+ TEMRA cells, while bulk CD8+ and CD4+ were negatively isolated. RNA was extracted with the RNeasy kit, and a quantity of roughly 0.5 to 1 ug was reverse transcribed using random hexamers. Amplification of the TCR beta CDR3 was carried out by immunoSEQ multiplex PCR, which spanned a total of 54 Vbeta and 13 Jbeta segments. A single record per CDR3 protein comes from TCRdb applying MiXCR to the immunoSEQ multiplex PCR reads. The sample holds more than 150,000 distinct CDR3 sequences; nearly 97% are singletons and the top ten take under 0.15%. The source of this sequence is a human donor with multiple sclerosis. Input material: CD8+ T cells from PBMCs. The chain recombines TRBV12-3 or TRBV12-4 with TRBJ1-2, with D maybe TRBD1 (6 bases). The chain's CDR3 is CASSLGGASPHRGYTF. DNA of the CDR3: TGTGCCAGCAGTTTGGGGGGGGCGTCCCCCCATAGAGGCTACACCTTC.